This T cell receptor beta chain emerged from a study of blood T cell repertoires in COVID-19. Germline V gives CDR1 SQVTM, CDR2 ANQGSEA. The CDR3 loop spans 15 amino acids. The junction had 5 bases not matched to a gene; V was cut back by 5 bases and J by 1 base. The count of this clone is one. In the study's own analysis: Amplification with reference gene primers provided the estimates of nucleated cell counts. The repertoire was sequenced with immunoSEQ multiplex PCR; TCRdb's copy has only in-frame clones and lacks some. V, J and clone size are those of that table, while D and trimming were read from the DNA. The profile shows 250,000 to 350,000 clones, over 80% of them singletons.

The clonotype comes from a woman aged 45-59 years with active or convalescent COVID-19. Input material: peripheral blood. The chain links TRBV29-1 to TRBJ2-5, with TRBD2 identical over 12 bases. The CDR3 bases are TGCAGCGTTTCTCCGGGACTAGCGGGCCAAGAGACCCAGTACTTC. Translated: CSVSPGLAGQETQYF.